The 22 T cell receptor beta chains listed next were all sequenced from one sample in a study of T cells in Graves' hyperthyroidism and ophthalmopathy. Amplification of TCR beta CDR3 regions was performed using RNA transcripts as template. HTBI primers were employed in a first-round RT-PCR of the TCR CDR3. TCRdb processed the multiplex PCR reads anew with MiXCR; each CDR3 protein has one entry. The sample carries about 640,000 distinct CDR3 sequences, roughly 20% recorded once. Sequencing input: blood. The receptors here all came from a man between 25 and 39 years old with Graves' ophthalmopathy.

This clonotype was recorded many times. The V gene is TRBV12-3 or TRBV12-4, the J gene TRBJ2-2, with 10 bases fitting TRBD2. V was pared by 4 bases and J by 2 bases, with 13 bases of the junction left unmatched. CDR3 length: 19 residues. This CDR3 reads CASSSSRARTSGNTGELFF. CDR3 nucleotides: TGTGCCAGCAGTTCTAGCCGTGCTCGGACTAGCGGCAACACCGGGGAGCTGTTTTTT.

The chain combines TRBV12-5 with TRBJ1-5; D might be TRBD1 (6 bases). The germline gives CDR1 LGHNT, CDR2 FRNRAP. The CDR3 totals 17 residues. The V and J ends lost 2 bases and 2 bases respectively, with 16 bases between them. The CDR3 spells CASGLPSGAGGNQPQHF. The DNA of the CDR3 is TGTGCTAGTGGTTTGCCATCAGGGGCCGGTGGCAATCAGCCCCAGCATTTT.

This chain connects TRBV6-1 to TRBJ1-1; 9 bases map to TRBD1. The CDR3 has 16 residues. Per the germline V gene, CDR1 is MNHNS and CDR2 is SASEGT. V gave up 6 bases and J gave up 0 bases; unmatched junction bases: 8. The DNA of the CDR3 is TGTGCCAGCAGCCGTCTAGGGACAGGGATGAACACTGAAGCTTTCTTT. It specifies CASSRLGTGMNTEAFF.

A few counts support this clonotype. V is TRBV9 and J is TRBJ2-3; 7 bases map to TRBD2. The CDR3 runs 16 residues. In germline, CDR1 is SGDLS, CDR2 YYNGEE. Trimming took 0 bases from V and 0 from J; bases not matched to a gene: 4. The CDR3 DNA follows: TGTGCCAGCAGCGTAGTGGGAGCGGGGAGCACAGATACGCAGTATTTT. Protein product: CASSVVGAGSTDTQYF.

This chain links TRBV18 with TRBJ2-7, with TRBD2 matching 11 bases. CDR3 length: 14 residues. CDR1 is KGHSH and CDR2 is LQKENI in the germline V gene. J lost 3 bases, V lost 5 bases, and 3 bases had no gene match. CDR3 sequence (DNA): TGTGCCAGCTCAGGCGGGACTAGCGGCTACGAGCAGTACTTC. This sequence encodes CASSGGTSGYEQYF.

This clonotype has more than one count but fewer than ten. The rearrangement joins TRBV15 to TRBJ2-3, with 9 bases matching TRBD1. V was clipped by 2 bases and J by 2 bases; unmatched bases: 11. Germline V gene data show CDR1 as LNHNV and CDR2 as YYDKDF (reference sequence). This CDR3 region has 18 residues. The CDR3 sequence is CATSRQGQGKTFTDTQYF. The CDR3 DNA sequence: TGTGCCACCAGCAGACAAGGACAGGGGAAGACCTTCACAGATACGCAGTATTTT.

The sample holds one count of this clonotype. This may be a read error: a much more frequent sequence differs by one nucleotide. This rearrangement joins TRBV3-1 to TRBJ2-7; 12 positions agree with TRBD2. The CDR3 consists of 15 residues. The trim removed 0 bases at V and 6 bases at J, leaving 3 bases unmatched. The germline CDR1 and CDR2 sequences are LGHDT and YNNKEL (reference sequence). The chain's CDR3 is CASSQELTSGGEQYF. Here the CDR3 DNA reads TGTGCCAGCAGCCAAGAGTTGACTAGCGGGGGCGAGCAGTACTTC.

This clonotype was recorded at least ten times. V is TRBV12-3 or TRBV12-4 and J is TRBJ2-7; 14 nucleotides agree with TRBD2. The junction had 7 bases not matched to a gene; V was cut back by 3 bases and J by 3 bases. CDR3 length equals 17 residues. The CDR3 sequence is CASSFGTSGRTGYEQYF. DNA for the CDR3: TGTGCCAGCAGTTTTGGGACTAGCGGGAGAACGGGCTACGAGCAGTACTTC.

This clonotype was recorded a few times. The V and J genes are TRBV7-2 and TRBJ2-4; D possibly corresponds to TRBD2 (5 bases). The CDR3 is 13 residues long. V was cut by 3 bases and J by 7 bases, with 10 bases left in between. Germline V gives CDR1 SGHTA, CDR2 FQGNSA. CDR3 bases: TGTGCCAGCAGCTTGGGGAGCTTGAACATTCAGTACTTC. Protein: CASSLGSLNIQYF. The whole variable domain, filled in from reference TRBV7-2 and TRBJ2-4, reads GAGVSQSPSNKVTEKGKDVELRCDPISGHTALYWYRQSLGQGLEFLIYFQGNSAPDKSGLPSDRFSAERTGGSVSTLTIQRTQQEDSAVYLCASSLGSLNIQYFGAGTRLSVL.

The chain couples TRBV12-3 or TRBV12-4 to TRBJ1-4, with D possibly being TRBD1 (5 bases). V lost 1 base and J 3 bases, leaving 9 bases between the germline ends. There are 15 residues in the CDR3. The CDR3 reads CASSLEGPANEKLFF. The CDR3 DNA reads as TGTGCCAGCAGTTTAGAGGGGCCGGCTAATGAAAAACTGTTTTTT.

This clonotype has only a few counts. The junction departs from germline at one end; a sequencing error may be responsible. The chain combines TRBV7-7 with TRBJ2-1, with D perhaps TRBD1 (5 bases). In germline, CDR1 is SSHAT, CDR2 FNYEAQ (reference sequence). CDR3 length equals 13 residues. The CDR3 region is CASSLTRDDEQFF. CDR3 nucleotide sequence: TGTGCTAGCAGCTTAACCAGGGATGATGAGCAGTTCTTC.

This clonotype was observed many times. The rearrangement uses TRBV11-2 and TRBJ2-2; TRBD2 is a possible D gene (6 bases). Germline V CDR1 and CDR2: SGHAT, FQNNGV. This CDR3 region has 14 residues. Trimming removed 7 bases at V and 1 base at J, with 10 bases between. The CDR3 reads CASIRDLNTGELFF. DNA of the CDR3: TGTGCCAGCATCCGGGACTTGAACACCGGGGAGCTGTTTTTT.

The chain recombines TRBV9 with TRBJ2-1, with unresolved D. Trimming removed 1 base from V and 6 bases from J, with 5 bases in between. The germline CDR1 and CDR2 sequences are SGDLS and YYNGEE. The CDR3 runs to 12 residues. The CDR3 nucleotides are TGTGCCAGCAGCGTATCGGCCAATGAGCAGTTCTTC. Protein product: CASSVSANEQFF.

The chain is built from TRBV19 and TRBJ2-6; possibly TRBD2 for D (5 bases). The CDR3 runs to 20 residues. Germline CDR1 and CDR2: LNHDA and SQIVND (reference sequence). V lost 3 bases and J lost 0, with 21 bases in between. CDR3 amino acids: CASSIPVGSGSSSGANVLTF. The DNA for the CDR3 is TGTGCCAGTAGTATTCCCGTAGGGAGCGGAAGCAGCTCTGGGGCCAACGTCCTGACTTTC.

This clonotype appeared many times. V and J are TRBV6-1 and TRBJ2-2; D may be TRBD1 or TRBD2 (5 bases each). V was pared by 8 bases and J by 0 bases, with 16 bases between. In germline, CDR1 is MNHNS, CDR2 SASEGT. The CDR3 is 16 residues long. The CDR3 loop is CASGWRGTANTGELFF. CDR3 sequence (DNA): TGTGCCAGCGGATGGAGAGGGACGGCGAACACCGGGGAGCTGTTTTTT.

This clonotype was counted many times. The chain combines TRBV20-1 with TRBJ2-7; 8 nucleotides align to TRBD2. Germline V CDR1 and CDR2: DFQATT, SNEGSKA (reference sequence). The ends lost 3 bases at V and 6 bases at J; junction bases unmatched: 7. The CDR3 sequence is 13 residues long. Written as DNA, the CDR3 is TGCAGTGCTAGTCCAGCGGGAGAACCCGAGCAGTACTTC. Its protein is CSASPAGEPEQYF.

There are many counts of this clonotype. The chain employs TRBV7-2 and TRBJ2-1; TRBD1 matches 9 bases. This CDR3 region has 16 residues. Trimming took 5 bases from V and 0 from J; bases not matched to a gene: 5. Germline assignment: CDR1 SGHTA and CDR2 FQGNSA. DNA for the CDR3: TGTGCCAGCAGCCAGCGGACAGGGGCCTCCTACAATGAGCAGTTCTTC. Protein sequence: CASSQRTGASYNEQFF.

The J gene is TRBJ2-7, the V gene TRBV29-1; TRBD2 matches at 9 bases. V was clipped by 6 bases and J by 3 bases; unmatched bases: 9. The V gene's germline CDR1 is SQVTM and CDR2 ANQGSEA. The CDR3 length is 14 residues. The CDR3 sequence is CSVGIAGARYEQYF. CDR3 DNA sequence: TGCAGCGTGGGGATAGCGGGAGCCCGCTACGAGCAGTACTTC.

The gene calls are TRBV20-1 and TRBJ2-2; D is unresolved. CDR1 is DFQATT and CDR2 is SNEGSKA in the germline V gene (reference sequence). Deletions cut 3 bases from V and 6 bases from J, with 14 bases between. This CDR3 has 14 amino acids. CDR3 DNA sequence: TGCAGTGCTAGTCCGGGCTTGTGGGCCGGGGAGCTGTTTTTT. Translated: CSASPGLWAGELFF.

This clonotype was found a few times. This chain connects TRBV25-1 to TRBJ2-3, with a weak D call TRBD2 (5 bases). V was shortened by 1 base and J by 7 bases, with 9 bases between the two germline ends. The germline V gene has CDR1 MGHDK and CDR2 SYGVNS. The CDR3 has 13 amino acids. The CDR3: CASSEWESYTQYF. The CDR3, as DNA: TGTGCCAGCAGTGAATGGGAGAGTTATACGCAGTATTTT.

This clonotype turned up a few times. The rearrangement links TRBV12-3 or TRBV12-4 to TRBJ2-2; no clear D. The CDR3 sequence is 15 residues long. The germline V and J ends were trimmed by 4 bases and 5 bases, with 14 bases remaining between them. CDR3 sequence: CASSSKPARTGELFF. DNA for the CDR3: TGTGCCAGCAGTTCCAAGCCGGCCCGGACCGGGGAGCTGTTTTTT.

Details on this clonotype: This may come from a read error, since a much larger clone is one base off. J is TRBJ2-7 and V is TRBV12-3 or TRBV12-4; D gene uncertain. The CDR3 is 13 amino acids. The V end lost 5 bases, the J end lost 5 bases, and 13 bases lay between the germline ends. CDR3 sequence reads: CASSAPERDEQYF. The DNA for the CDR3 is TGTGCCAGCAGTGCACCCGAGAGAGACGAGCAGTACTTC.